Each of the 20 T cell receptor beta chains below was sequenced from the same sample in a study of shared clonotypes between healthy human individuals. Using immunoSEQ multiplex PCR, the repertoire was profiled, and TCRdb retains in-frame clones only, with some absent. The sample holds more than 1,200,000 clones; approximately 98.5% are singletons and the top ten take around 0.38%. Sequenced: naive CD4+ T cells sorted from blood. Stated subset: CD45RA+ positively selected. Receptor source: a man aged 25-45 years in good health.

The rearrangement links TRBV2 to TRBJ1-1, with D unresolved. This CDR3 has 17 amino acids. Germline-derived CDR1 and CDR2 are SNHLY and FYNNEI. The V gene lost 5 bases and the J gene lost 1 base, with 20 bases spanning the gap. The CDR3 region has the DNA TGTGCCAGCAGTCAGGTGGGCGGGCCGCGGGGGAACACTGAAGCTTTCTTT. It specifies CASSQVGGPRGNTEAFF.

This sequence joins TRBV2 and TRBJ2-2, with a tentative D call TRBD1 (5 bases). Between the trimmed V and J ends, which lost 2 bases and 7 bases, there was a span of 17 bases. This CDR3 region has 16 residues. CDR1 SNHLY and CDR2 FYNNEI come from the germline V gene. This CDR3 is CASSELQGSLLGELFF. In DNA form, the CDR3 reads TGTGCCAGCAGTGAACTGCAGGGATCCTTACTCGGGGAGCTGTTTTTT.

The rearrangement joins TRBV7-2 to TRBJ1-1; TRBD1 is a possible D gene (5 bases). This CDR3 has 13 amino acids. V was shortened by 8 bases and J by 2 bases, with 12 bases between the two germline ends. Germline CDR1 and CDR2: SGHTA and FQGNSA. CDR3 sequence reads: CASRFGGNTEAFF. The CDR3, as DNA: TGTGCCAGCCGATTCGGGGGAAACACTGAAGCTTTCTTT.

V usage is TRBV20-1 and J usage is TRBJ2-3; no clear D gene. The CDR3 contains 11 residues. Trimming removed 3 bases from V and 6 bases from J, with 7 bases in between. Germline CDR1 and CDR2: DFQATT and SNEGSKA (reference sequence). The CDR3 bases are TGCAGTGCTAGTGTACCGGATACGCAGTATTTT. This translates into CSASVPDTQYF.

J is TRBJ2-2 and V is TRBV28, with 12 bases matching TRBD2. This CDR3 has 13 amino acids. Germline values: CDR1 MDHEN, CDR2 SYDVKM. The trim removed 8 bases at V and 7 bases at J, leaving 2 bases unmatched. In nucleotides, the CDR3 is TGTGCCAGCTGGACTAGCGGGATCGGGGAGCTGTTTTTT. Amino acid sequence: CASWTSGIGELFF.

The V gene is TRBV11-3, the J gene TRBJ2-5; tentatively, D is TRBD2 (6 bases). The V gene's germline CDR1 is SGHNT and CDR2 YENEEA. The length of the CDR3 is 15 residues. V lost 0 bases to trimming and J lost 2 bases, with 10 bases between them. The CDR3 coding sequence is TGTGCCAGCAGCTTAGATCGGGGGATTCAAGAGACCCAGTACTTC. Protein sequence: CASSLDRGIQETQYF.

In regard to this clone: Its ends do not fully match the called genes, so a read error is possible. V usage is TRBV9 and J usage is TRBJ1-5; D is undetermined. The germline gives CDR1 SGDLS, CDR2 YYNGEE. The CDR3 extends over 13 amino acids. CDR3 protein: CASSVSPNQPQHF. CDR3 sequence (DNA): TGTGCCAGCAGCGTATCCCCCAATCAACCCCAGCATTTT.

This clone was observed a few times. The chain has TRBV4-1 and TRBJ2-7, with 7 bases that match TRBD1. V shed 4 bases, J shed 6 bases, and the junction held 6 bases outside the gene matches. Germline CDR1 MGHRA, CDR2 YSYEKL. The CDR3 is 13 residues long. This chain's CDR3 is CASSPDRLGEQYF. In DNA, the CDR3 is TGCGCCAGCAGCCCGGACAGGCTTGGCGAGCAGTACTTC.

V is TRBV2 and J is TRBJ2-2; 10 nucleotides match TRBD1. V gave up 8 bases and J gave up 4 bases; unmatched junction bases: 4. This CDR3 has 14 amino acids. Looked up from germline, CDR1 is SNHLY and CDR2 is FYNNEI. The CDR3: CASLGQGGTGELFF. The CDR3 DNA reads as TGTGCCAGCCTCGGACAGGGGGGCACCGGGGAGCTGTTTTTT.

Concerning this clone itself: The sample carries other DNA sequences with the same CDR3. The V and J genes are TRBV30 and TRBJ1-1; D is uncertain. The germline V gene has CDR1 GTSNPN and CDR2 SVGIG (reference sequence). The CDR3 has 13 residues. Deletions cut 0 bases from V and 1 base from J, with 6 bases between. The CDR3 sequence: CAWSVLGNTEAFF. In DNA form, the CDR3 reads TGTGCCTGGAGTGTACTGGGGAACACTGAAGCTTTCTTT.

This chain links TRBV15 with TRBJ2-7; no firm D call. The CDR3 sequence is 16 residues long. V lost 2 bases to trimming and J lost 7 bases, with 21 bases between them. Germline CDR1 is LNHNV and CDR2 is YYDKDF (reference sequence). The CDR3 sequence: CATSRLTQVASREQYF. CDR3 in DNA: TGTGCCACCAGCAGATTGACCCAGGTAGCTTCTCGGGAGCAGTACTTC.

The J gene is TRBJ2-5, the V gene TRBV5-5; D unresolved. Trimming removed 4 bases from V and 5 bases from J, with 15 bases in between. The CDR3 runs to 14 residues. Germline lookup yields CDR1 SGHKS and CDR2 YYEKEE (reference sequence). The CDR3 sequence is CASSTPETGETQYF. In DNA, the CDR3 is TGTGCCAGCAGCACCCCCGAGACTGGCGAGACCCAGTACTTC.

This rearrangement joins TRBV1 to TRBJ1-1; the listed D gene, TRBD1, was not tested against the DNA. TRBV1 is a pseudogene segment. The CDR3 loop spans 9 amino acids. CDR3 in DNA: TGCACCAGCAGCCACAGGGGTGGGTTT. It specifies CTSSHRGGF.

The CDR3 DNA reads as TGTGCCAGCAGCTTGAACAGGGGTGGTGGCTACACCTTC. This translates into CASSLNRGGGYTF. This chain uses TRBV5-4 with TRBJ1-2; 7 positions agree with TRBD1. V shed 1 base, J shed 7 bases, and the junction held 4 bases outside the gene matches. The CDR3 is 13 amino acids. Germline values: CDR1 SGHNT, CDR2 YYREEE (reference sequence). Supplemented by reference TRBV5-4 and TRBJ1-2, the full variable domain reads ETGVTQSPTHLIKTRGQQVTLRCSSQSGHNTVSWYQQALGQGPQFIFQYYREEENGRGNFPPRFSGLQFPNYSSELNVNALELDDSALYLCASSLNRGGGYTFGSGTRLTVV.

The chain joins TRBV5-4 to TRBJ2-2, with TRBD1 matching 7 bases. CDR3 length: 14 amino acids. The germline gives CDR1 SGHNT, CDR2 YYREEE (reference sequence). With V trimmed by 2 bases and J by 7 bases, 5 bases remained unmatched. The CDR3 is CASSFQGVDGELFF. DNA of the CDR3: TGTGCCAGCAGCTTCCAGGGGGTGGACGGGGAGCTGTTTTTT.

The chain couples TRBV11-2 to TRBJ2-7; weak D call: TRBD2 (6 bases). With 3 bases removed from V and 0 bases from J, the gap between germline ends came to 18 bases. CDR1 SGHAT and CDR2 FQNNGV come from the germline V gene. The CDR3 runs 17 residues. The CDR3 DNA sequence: TGTGCCAGCAGCTTCCCTCCTAGTGGGAGGCACTCCTACGAGCAGTACTTC. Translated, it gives CASSFPPSGRHSYEQYF. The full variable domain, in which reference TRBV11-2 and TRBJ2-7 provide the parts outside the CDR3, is EAGVAQSPRYKIIEKRQSVAFWCNPISGHATLYWYQQILGQGPKLLIQFQNNGVVDDSQLPKDRFSAERLKGVDSTLKIQPAKLEDSAVYLCASSFPPSGRHSYEQYFGPGTRLTVT.

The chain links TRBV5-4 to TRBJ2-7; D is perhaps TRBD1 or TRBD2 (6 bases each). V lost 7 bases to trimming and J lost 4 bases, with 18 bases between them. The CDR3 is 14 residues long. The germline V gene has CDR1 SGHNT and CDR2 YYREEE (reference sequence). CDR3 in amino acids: CASRPSGGRYEQYF. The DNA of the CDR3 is TGTGCCAGCCGGCCTTCCGGGGGCAGGTACGAGCAGTACTTC.

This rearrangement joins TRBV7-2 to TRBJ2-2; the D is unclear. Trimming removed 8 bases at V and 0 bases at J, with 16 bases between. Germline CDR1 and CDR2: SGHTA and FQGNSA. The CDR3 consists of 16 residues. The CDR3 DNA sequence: TGTGCCAGCGGCCTCATTAGCTATACGAACACCGGGGAGCTGTTTTTT. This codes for CASGLISYTNTGELFF.

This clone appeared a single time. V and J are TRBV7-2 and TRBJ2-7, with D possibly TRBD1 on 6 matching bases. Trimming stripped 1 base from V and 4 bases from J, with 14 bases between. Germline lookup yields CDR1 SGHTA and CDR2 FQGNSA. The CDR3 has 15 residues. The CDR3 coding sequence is TGTGCCAGCAGCTTAGAGGCGGACAGAGCGTACGAGCAGTACTTC. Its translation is CASSLEADRAYEQYF.

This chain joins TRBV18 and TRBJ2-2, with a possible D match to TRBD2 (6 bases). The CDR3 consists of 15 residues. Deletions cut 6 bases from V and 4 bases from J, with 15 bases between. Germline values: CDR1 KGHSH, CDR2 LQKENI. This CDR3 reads CASSTLEGSTGELFF. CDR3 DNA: TGTGCCAGCTCCACCCTGGAGGGGAGCACCGGGGAGCTGTTTTTT. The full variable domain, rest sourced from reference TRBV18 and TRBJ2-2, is NAGVMQNPRHLVRRRGQEARLRCSPMKGHSHVYWYRQLPEEGLKFMVYLQKENIIDESGMPKERFSAEFPKEGPSILRIQQVVRGDSAAYFCASSTLEGSTGELFFGEGSRLTVL.